This TCR beta chain is from a study of blood T cell repertoires in COVID-19. Overall study: Sources were T cells, B-cell-depleted T cells, or PBMCs; the material itself was cDNA or gDNA.

The study recruited people aged roughly 18 to 95 years across about 25 US areas. As processed by the authors: Reference gene primer amplification gave estimated nucleated cell counts. Here immunoSEQ multiplex PCR was the method, and the copy in TCRdb shows in-frame clones only, minus some. That table gives V, J and clone size, and the DNA gave D and trimming. Of 120,000 to 150,000 clones in the sample, roughly 86% were seen once. This CDR3 region has 15 residues. Germline V gene data show CDR1 as MDHEN and CDR2 as SYDVKM. Germline trimming cut 4 bases from V and 4 bases from J; bases unmatched to any gene: 8.

The gene calls are TRBV28 and TRBJ2-7; 9 bases fit TRBD1. This receptor was identified in a woman in her forties or fifties with acute COVID-19. The sample taken for sequencing was PBMCs or T cells enriched from blood (not recorded which). This CDR3 is CASSSPGTGHYEQYF. CDR3 bases: TGTGCCAGCAGTTCCCCCGGGACAGGGCATTACGAGCAGTACTTC. The whole variable domain, filled in from reference TRBV28 and TRBJ2-7, reads DVKVTQSSRYLVKRTGEKVFLECVQDMDHENMFWYRQDPGLGLRLIYFSYDVKMKEKGDIPEGYSVSREKKERFSLILESASTNQTSMYLCASSSPGTGHYEQYFGPGTRLTVT.